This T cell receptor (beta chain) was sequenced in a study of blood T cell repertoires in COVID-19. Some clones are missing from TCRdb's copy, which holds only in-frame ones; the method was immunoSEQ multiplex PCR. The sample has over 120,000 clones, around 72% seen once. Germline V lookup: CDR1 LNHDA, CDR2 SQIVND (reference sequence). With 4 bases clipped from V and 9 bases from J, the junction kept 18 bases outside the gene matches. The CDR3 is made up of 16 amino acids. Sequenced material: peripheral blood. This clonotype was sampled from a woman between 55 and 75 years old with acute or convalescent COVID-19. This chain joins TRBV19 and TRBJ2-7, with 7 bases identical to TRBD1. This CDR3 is CASSRIFGGQELVQYF. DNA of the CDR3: TGTGCCAGTAGTAGGATATTTGGTGGACAGGAACTGGTGCAGTACTTC.